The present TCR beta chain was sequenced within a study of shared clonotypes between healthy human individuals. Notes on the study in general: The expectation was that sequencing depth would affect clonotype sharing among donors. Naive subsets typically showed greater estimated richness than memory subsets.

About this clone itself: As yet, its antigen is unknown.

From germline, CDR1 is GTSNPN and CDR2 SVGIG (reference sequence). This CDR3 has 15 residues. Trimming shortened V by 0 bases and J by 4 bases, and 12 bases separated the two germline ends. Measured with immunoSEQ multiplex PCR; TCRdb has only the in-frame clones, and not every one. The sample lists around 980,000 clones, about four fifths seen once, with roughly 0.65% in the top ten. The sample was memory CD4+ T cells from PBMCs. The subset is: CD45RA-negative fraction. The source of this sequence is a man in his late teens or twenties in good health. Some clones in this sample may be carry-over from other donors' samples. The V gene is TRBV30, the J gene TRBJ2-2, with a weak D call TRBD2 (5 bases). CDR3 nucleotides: TGTGCCTGGAGTGTAGGAATGCGGGTCACCGGGGAGCTGTTTTTT. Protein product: CAWSVGMRVTGELFF.